The 3 T cell receptor beta chains below all came from one sample that was sequenced in a study of T cell responses to AZD1222 COVID-19 vaccine. Assay used: immunoSEQ multiplex PCR; TCRdb lists only in-frame clones, some missing. In the table there are some 200,000 clones, 85% to 90% of which are singletons. The sample consisted of peripheral blood, taken 28 days after the second AZD1222 dose. Receptor source: an adult who received the AZD1222 COVID-19 vaccine.

The rearrangement uses TRBV6-2 or TRBV6-3 and TRBJ2-4, with D possibly TRBD2 on 6 matching bases. Germline CDR1 is MNHEY and CDR2 is SVGEGT. CDR3 size: 15 residues. The germline V and J ends were trimmed by 7 bases and 5 bases, with 18 bases remaining between them. This chain's CDR3 is CASTPGVGLQNIQYF. CDR3 sequence (DNA): TGTGCCAGCACCCCGGGGGTCGGCCTGCAAAACATTCAGTACTTC.

The chain employs TRBV7-9 and TRBJ2-1; D unclear. CDR1 is SEHNR, CDR2 FQNEAQ, per germline (reference sequence). V gave up 5 bases and J gave up 9 bases, with 11 bases separating them. The CDR3 covers 12 residues. The CDR3 bases are TGTGCCAGCAGCCTAATGGAGTTTGAGCAGTTCTTC. The encoded protein is CASSLMEFEQFF. Together with reference TRBV7-9 and TRBJ2-1, the CDR3 gives the full variable domain: DTGVSQNPRHKITKRGQNVTFRCDPISEHNRLYWYRQTLGQGPEFLTYFQNEAQLEKSRLLSDRFSAERPKGSFSTLEIQRTEQGDSAMYLCASSLMEFEQFFGPGTRLTVL.

This chain connects TRBV28 to TRBJ1-1, with a possible D match to TRBD1 (6 bases). The CDR3 loop spans 13 amino acids. The ends were cut back, 7 bases at V and 6 bases at J, with 15 bases in the middle. CDR1 MDHEN and CDR2 SYDVKM come from the germline V gene. The CDR3 sequence is CASIRGRGPEAFF. The DNA of the CDR3 is TGTGCCAGCATCCGGGGCAGGGGCCCTGAAGCTTTCTTT.